The clone carrying this T cell receptor (beta chain) has a single count. This CDR3 contains 16 residues. Germline CDR1 is LNHNV and CDR2 is YYDKDF (reference sequence). V lost 5 bases, J lost 1 base, and 15 bases lay in between. In the original workflow: How many nucleated cells were present was estimated from reference gene primer amplification. Method: immunoSEQ multiplex PCR; TCRdb's copy keeps in-frame clones and lacks some. The V and J calls and the clone size are those of that table, but D and trimming were determined from the DNA. The table shows 150,000 to 200,000 clones, with about 86% occurring only once. This sample was included in a study of blood T cell repertoires in COVID-19. Study-wide background: COVID-19 samples collected from the United States, Italy and Spain covered acute and convalescent phases. Nucleic acid was either cDNA or gDNA, and it came from T cells, B-cell-depleted T cells, or PBMCs.

The material sequenced was peripheral blood. The receptor's source is a woman under 30 who had recovered from COVID-19. This chain joins TRBV15 and TRBJ1-5; the D is unclear. The CDR3: CATSSGLAVSNQPQHF. The CDR3 DNA is TGTGCCACCAGCTCCGGACTGGCAGTGAGCAATCAGCCCCAGCATTTT.